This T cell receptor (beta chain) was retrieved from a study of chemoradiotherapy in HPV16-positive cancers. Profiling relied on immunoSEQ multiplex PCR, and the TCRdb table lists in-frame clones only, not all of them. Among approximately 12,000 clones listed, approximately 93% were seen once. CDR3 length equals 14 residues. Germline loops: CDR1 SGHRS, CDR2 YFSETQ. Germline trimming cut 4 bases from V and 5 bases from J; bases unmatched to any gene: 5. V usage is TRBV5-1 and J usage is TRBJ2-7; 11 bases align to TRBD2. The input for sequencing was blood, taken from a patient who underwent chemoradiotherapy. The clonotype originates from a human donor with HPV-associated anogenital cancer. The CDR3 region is CASSVAGGPHEQYF. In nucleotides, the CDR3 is TGCGCCAGCAGCGTAGCGGGGGGGCCCCACGAGCAGTACTTC.